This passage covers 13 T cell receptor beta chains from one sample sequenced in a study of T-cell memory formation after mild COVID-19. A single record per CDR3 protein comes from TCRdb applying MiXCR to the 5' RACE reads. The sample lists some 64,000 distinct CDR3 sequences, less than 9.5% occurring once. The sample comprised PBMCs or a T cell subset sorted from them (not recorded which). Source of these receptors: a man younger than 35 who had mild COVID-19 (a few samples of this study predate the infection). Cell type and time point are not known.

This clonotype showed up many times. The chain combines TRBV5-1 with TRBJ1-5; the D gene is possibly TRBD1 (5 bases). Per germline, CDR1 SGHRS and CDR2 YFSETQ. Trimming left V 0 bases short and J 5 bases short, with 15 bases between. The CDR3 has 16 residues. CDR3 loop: CASSLGGAGWDQPQHF. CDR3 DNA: TGCGCCAGCAGCTTGGGGGGCGCAGGGTGGGATCAGCCCCAGCATTTT.

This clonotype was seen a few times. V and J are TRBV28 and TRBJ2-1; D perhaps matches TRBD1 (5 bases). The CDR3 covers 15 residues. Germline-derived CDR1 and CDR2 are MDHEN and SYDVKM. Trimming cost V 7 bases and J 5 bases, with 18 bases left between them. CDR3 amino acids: CASTNPWQGNNEQFF. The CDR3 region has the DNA TGTGCCAGCACAAACCCCTGGCAGGGAAACAATGAGCAGTTCTTC.

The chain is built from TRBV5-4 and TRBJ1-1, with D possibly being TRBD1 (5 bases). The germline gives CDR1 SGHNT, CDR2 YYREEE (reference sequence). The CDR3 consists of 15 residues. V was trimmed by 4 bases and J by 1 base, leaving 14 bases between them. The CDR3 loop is CASSTMGDGNTEAFF. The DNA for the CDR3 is TGTGCCAGCAGCACCATGGGGGACGGGAACACTGAAGCTTTCTTT.

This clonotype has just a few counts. The CDR3 DNA sequence: TGTGCCAGCAAAAGGGATATCTATGGCTACACCTTC. Its protein is CASKRDIYGYTF. This chain links TRBV2 with TRBJ1-2; D unclear. Trimming cost V 7 bases and J 4 bases, with 10 bases left between them. The germline CDR1 and CDR2 sequences are SNHLY and FYNNEI. This CDR3 is built from 12 residues. The entire variable domain, with the rest obtained from reference TRBV2 and TRBJ1-2, is as follows: EPEVTQTPSHQVTQMGQEVILRCVPISNHLYFYWYRQILGQKVEFLVSFYNNEISEKSEIFDDQFSVERPDGSNFTLKIRSTKLEDSAMYFCASKRDIYGYTFGSGTRLTVV.

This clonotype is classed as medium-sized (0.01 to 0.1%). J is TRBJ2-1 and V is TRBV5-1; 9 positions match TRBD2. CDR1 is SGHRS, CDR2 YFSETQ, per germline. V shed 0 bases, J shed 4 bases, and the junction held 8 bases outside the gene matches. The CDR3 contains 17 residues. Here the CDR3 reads CASSLAGLAGAYNEQFF. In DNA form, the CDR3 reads TGCGCCAGCAGCTTGGCCGGTTTAGCGGGAGCGTACAATGAGCAGTTCTTC.

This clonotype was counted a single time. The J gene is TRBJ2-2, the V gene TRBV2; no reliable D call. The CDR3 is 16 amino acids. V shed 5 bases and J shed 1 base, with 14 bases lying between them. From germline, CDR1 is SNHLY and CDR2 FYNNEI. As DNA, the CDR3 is TGTGCCAGCAGTCCCCTGGCGCTAGGGAACACCGGGGAGCTGTTTTTT. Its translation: CASSPLALGNTGELFF.

CDR3 nucleotide sequence: TGTGCCAGCAGCGTAGTAGGGGCCGGGAATTCACCCCTCCACTTT. Protein sequence: CASSVVGAGNSPLHF. The chain recombines TRBV9 with TRBJ1-6; perhaps TRBD1 as D (5 bases). Trimming removed 0 bases from V and 7 bases from J, with 11 bases in between. Germline CDR1 and CDR2: SGDLS and YYNGEE. The CDR3 consists of 15 residues.

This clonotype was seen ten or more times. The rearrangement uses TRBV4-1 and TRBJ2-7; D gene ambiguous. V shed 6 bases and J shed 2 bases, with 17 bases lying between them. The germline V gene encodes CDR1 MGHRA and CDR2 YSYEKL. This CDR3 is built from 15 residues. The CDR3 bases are TGCGCCAGCAGTCTGGACGTGACGGAGACCTACGAGCAGTACTTC. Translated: CASSLDVTETYEQYF.

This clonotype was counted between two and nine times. The CDR3: CASSQEAGSSTDTQYF. As DNA, the CDR3 is TGCGCCAGCAGCCAAGAAGCGGGGTCTAGCACAGATACGCAGTATTTT. V gene TRBV4-1 combines with J gene TRBJ2-3; the match to TRBD2 covers 7 bases. V was pared by 0 bases and J by 0 bases, with 3 bases of the junction left unmatched. This CDR3 has 16 amino acids. In germline, CDR1 is MGHRA, CDR2 YSYEKL.

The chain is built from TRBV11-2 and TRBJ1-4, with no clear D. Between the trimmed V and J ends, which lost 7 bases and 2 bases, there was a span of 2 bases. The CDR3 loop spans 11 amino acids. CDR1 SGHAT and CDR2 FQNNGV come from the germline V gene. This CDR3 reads CASKTNEKLFF. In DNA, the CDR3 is TGTGCCAGCAAGACTAATGAAAAACTGTTTTTT.

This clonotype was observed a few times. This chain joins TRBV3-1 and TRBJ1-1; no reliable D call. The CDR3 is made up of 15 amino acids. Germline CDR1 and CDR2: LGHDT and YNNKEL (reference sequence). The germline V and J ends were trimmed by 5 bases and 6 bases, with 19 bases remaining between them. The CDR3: CASSAPGGLPSEAFF. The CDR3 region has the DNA TGTGCCAGCAGCGCCCCCGGTGGGTTGCCCTCTGAAGCTTTCTTT. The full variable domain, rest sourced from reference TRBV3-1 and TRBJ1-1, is DTAVSQTPKYLVTQMGNDKSIKCEQNLGHDTMYWYKQDSKKFLKIMFSYNNKELIINETVPNRFSPKSPDKAHLNLHINSLELGDSAVYFCASSAPGGLPSEAFFGQGTRLTVV.

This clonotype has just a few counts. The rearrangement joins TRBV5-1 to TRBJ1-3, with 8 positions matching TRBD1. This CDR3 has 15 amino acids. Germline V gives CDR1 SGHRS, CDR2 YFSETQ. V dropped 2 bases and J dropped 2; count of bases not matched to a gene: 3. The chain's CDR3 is CASSFQGATGNTIYF. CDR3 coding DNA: TGCGCCAGCAGCTTCCAGGGGGCGACTGGAAACACCATATATTTT.

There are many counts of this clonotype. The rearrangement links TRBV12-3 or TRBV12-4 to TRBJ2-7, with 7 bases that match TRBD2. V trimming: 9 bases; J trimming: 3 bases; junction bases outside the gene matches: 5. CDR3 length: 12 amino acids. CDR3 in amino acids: CASGEGFYEQYF. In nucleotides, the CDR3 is TGTGCCAGTGGGGAGGGTTTCTACGAGCAGTACTTC.